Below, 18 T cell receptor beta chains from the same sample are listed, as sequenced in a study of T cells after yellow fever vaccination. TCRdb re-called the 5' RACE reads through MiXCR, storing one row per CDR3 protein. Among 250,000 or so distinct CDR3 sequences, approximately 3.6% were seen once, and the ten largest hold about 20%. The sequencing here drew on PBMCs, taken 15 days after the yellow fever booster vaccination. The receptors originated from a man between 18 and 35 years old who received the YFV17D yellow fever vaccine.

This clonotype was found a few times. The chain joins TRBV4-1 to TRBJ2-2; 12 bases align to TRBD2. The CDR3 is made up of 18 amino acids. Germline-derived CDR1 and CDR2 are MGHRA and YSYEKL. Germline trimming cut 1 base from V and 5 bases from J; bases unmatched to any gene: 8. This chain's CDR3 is CASSQVGLAGLGTGELFF. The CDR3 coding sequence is TGCGCCAGCAGCCAAGTAGGACTAGCGGGGCTGGGGACCGGGGAGCTGTTTTTT.

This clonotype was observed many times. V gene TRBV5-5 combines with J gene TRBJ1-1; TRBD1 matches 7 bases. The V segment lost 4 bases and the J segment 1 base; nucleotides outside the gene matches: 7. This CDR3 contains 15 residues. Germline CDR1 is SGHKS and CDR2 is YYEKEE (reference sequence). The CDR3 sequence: CASSPEDRWNTEAFF. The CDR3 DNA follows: TGTGCCAGCAGCCCCGAGGACAGGTGGAACACTGAAGCTTTCTTT.

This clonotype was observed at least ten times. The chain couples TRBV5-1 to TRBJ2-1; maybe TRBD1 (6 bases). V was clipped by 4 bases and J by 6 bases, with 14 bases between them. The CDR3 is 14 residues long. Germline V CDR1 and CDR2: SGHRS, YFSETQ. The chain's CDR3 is CASSRDSGANEQFF. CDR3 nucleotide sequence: TGCGCCAGCAGCCGCGACTCAGGGGCCAATGAGCAGTTCTTC.

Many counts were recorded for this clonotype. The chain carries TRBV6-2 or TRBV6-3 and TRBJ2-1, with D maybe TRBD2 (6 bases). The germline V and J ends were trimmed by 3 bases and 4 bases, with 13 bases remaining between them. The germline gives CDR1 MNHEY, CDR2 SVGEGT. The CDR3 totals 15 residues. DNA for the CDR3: TGTGCCAGCAGTTATGCGGAGGGTCAATACAATGAGCAGTTCTTC. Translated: CASSYAEGQYNEQFF.

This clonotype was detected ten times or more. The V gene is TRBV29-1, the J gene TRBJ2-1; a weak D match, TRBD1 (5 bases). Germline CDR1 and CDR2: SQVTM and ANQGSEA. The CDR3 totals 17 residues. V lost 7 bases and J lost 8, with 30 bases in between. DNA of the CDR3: TGCAGCGGACCGCCCGGCTGCAGGGTCATGGGAACCGATGAGCAGTTCTTC. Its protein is CSGPPGCRVMGTDEQFF.

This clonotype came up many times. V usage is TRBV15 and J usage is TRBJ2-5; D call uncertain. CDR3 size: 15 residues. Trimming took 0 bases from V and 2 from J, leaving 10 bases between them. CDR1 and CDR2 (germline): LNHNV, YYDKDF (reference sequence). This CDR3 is CATSRDRPAQETQYF. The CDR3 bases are TGTGCCACCAGCAGAGATAGGCCAGCTCAAGAGACCCAGTACTTC.

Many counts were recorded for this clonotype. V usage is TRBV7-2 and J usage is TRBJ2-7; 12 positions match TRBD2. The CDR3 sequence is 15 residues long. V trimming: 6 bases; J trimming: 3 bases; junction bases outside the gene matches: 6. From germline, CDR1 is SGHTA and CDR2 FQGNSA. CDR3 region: CASSTSTSGGYEQYF. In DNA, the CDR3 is TGTGCCAGCAGTACCTCGACTAGCGGGGGCTACGAGCAGTACTTC. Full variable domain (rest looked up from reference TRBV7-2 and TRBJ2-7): GAGVSQSPSNKVTEKGKDVELRCDPISGHTALYWYRQSLGQGLEFLIYFQGNSAPDKSGLPSDRFSAERTGGSVSTLTIQRTQQEDSAVYLCASSTSTSGGYEQYFGPGTRLTVT.

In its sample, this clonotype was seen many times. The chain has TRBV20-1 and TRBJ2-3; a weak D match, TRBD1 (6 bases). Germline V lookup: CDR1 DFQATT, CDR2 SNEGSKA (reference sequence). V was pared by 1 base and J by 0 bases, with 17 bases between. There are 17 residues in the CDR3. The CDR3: CSARGKARGHSTDTQYF. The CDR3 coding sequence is TGCAGTGCTAGAGGGAAAGCCAGGGGCCATAGCACAGATACGCAGTATTTT.

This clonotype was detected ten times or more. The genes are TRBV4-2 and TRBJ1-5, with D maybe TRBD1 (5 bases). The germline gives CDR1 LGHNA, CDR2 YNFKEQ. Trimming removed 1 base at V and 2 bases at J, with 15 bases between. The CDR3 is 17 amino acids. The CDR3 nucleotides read TGTGCCAGCAGCCAAGCTCAGGGACGGAGGGGCAATCAGCCCCAGCATTTT. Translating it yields CASSQAQGRRGNQPQHF.

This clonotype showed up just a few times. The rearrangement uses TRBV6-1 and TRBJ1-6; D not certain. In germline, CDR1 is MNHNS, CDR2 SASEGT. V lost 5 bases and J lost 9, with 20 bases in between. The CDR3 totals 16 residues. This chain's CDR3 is CASSPRYGSGPSPLHF. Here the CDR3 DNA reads TGTGCCAGCAGTCCGCGTTATGGAAGTGGGCCTTCACCCCTCCACTTT.

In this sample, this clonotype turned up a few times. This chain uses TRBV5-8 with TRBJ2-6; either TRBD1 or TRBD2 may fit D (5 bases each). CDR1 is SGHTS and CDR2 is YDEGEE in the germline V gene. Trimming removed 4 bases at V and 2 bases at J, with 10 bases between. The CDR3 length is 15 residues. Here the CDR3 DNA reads TGTGCCAGCAGCGTAAGGGACCCTGGGGCCAACGTCCTGACTTTC. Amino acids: CASSVRDPGANVLTF. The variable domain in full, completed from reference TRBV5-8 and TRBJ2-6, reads EAGVTQSPTHLIKTRGQQATLRCSPISGHTSVYWYQQALGLGLQFLLWYDEGEERNRGNFPPRFSGRQFPNYSSELNVNALELEDSALYLCASSVRDPGANVLTFGAGSRLTVL.

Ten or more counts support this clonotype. The DNA of the CDR3 is TGTGCCAGCAGCTCTTTAGGGGCCACCACAAGTACGCAGTATTTT. Translating it yields CASSSLGATTSTQYF. This chain links TRBV7-3 with TRBJ2-3; the D gene is possibly TRBD1 (5 bases). CDR3 length: 15 residues. V lost 4 bases and J lost 8, with 19 bases in between. The V gene's germline CDR1 is SGHTA and CDR2 FQGTGA.

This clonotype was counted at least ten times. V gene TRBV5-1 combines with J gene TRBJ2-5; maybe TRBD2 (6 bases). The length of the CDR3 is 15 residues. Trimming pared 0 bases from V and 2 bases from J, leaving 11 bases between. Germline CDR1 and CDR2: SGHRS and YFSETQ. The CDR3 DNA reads TGCGCCAGCAGCTTGGCGGGGGAGAAACAAGAGACCCAGTACTTC. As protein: CASSLAGEKQETQYF.

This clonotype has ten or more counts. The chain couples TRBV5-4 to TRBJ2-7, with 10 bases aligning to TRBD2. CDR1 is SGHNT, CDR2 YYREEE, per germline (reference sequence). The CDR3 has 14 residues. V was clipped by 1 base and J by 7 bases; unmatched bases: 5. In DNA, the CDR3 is TGTGCCAGCAGCTTGAAGGGGGGACTAGCGGAGCAGTACGTC. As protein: CASSLKGGLAEQYV.

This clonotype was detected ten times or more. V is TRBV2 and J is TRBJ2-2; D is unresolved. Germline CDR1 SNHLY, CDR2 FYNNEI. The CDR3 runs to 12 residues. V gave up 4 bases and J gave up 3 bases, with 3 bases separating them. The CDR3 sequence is CASSADTGELFF. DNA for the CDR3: TGTGCCAGCAGTGCAGACACCGGGGAGCTGTTTTTT.

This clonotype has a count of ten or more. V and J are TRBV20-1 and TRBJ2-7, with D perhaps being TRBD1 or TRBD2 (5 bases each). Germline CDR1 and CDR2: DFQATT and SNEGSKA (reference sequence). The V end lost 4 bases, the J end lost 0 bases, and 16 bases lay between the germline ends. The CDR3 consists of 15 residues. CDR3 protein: CSATSRDLSSYEQYF. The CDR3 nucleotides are TGCAGTGCTACCTCCCGGGACCTGAGCTCCTACGAGCAGTACTTC.

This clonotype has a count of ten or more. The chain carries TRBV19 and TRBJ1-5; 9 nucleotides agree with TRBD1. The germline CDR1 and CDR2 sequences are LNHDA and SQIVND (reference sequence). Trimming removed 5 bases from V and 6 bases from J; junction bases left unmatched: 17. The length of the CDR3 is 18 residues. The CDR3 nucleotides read TGTGCCAGTAGTCTAAACGGCCCCAGACAGGGGGTAAGTCAGCCCCAGCATTTT. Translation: CASSLNGPRQGVSQPQHF.

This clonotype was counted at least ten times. This chain's CDR3 is CASSQVGGQPQHF. In DNA form, the CDR3 reads TGCGCCAGCAGCCAAGTTGGGGGACAGCCCCAGCATTTT. This rearrangement joins TRBV4-1 to TRBJ1-5, with a possible D match to TRBD1 (5 bases). With 1 base removed from V and 7 bases from J, the gap between germline ends came to 8 bases. Germline V CDR1 and CDR2: MGHRA, YSYEKL. CDR3 length: 13 amino acids.